The 17 T cell receptor beta chains below all came from one sample that was sequenced in a study of blood T cell repertoires in COVID-19. Profiled with immunoSEQ multiplex PCR; TCRdb holds only in-frame clones, not every one. This sample yields more than 250,000 clones, of which around 87% are seen a single time; 1% belongs to the top ten. The sequenced sample was peripheral blood. Every receptor here comes from a man between 45 and 60 years old with active or convalescent COVID-19.

This clone was seen only a few times. This chain uses TRBV27 with TRBJ2-2, with 8 bases lining up with TRBD2. Per germline, CDR1 MNHEY and CDR2 SMNVEV (reference sequence). Germline trimming cut 0 bases from V and 3 bases from J; bases unmatched to any gene: 9. The CDR3 has 18 amino acids. The CDR3 DNA sequence: TGTGCCAGCAGTTTATCTGGAAGGGCGGGAGGTTACACCGGGGAGCTGTTTTTT. Its protein product is CASSLSGRAGGYTGELFF.

This clone was seen more than once but under ten times. This chain links TRBV28 with TRBJ1-1; no clear D gene. The CDR3 extends over 14 amino acids. The V gene lost 3 bases and the J gene lost 1 base, with 9 bases spanning the gap. CDR1 and CDR2 (germline): MDHEN, SYDVKM. The DNA for the CDR3 is TGTGCCAGCAGTTTCAGGTCCGCGAACACTGAAGCTTTCTTT. Its protein is CASSFRSANTEAFF. The full variable domain, in which reference TRBV28 and TRBJ1-1 provide the parts outside the CDR3, is DVKVTQSSRYLVKRTGEKVFLECVQDMDHENMFWYRQDPGLGLRLIYFSYDVKMKEKGDIPEGYSVSREKKERFSLILESASTNQTSMYLCASSFRSANTEAFFGQGTRLTVV.

The gene calls are TRBV4-1 and TRBJ2-3, with D unresolved. Germline V CDR1 and CDR2: MGHRA, YSYEKL. V dropped 0 bases and J dropped 3 bases, with 13 bases sitting between them. The CDR3 has 16 amino acids. The CDR3 bases are TGCGCCAGCAGCCAAGATTCGCCCCCTGAGACAGATACGCAGTATTTT. It encodes CASSQDSPPETDTQYF.

CDR3 loop: CASSSGTGTNYGYTF. The CDR3, as DNA: TGCGCCAGCAGCTCCGGGACAGGGACTAACTATGGCTACACCTTC. The rearrangement uses TRBV5-1 and TRBJ1-2, with TRBD1 identical over 9 bases. The CDR3 is made up of 15 amino acids. Trimming removed 3 bases from V and 0 bases from J; junction bases left unmatched: 3. From germline, CDR1 is SGHRS and CDR2 YFSETQ.

The chain is built from TRBV2 and TRBJ2-3, with TRBD2 identical over 7 bases. Germline V CDR1 and CDR2: SNHLY, FYNNEI. V dropped 4 bases and J dropped 5; count of bases not matched to a gene: 6. The CDR3 contains 14 residues. The CDR3 bases are TGTGCCAGCAGTGGACCGGGAGGAAGAGATACGCAGTATTTT. Protein sequence: CASSGPGGRDTQYF. Full variable domain (remainder filled in from reference TRBV2 and TRBJ2-3): EPEVTQTPSHQVTQMGQEVILRCVPISNHLYFYWYRQILGQKVEFLVSFYNNEISEKSEIFDDQFSVERPDGSNFTLKIRSTKLEDSAMYFCASSGPGGRDTQYFGPGTRLTVL.

The chain couples TRBV7-2 to TRBJ1-1; D possibly corresponds to TRBD1 (6 bases). This CDR3 has 13 amino acids. Trimming took off 5 bases at V and 7 bases at J, with 14 bases between the two ends. Germline V CDR1 and CDR2: SGHTA, FQGNSA. CDR3 in amino acids: CASSITGYGEAFF. CDR3 DNA: TGTGCCAGCAGCATCACAGGGTACGGTGAAGCTTTCTTT.

This clone was detected only once. Other DNA sequences within the sample encode an identical CDR3. The chain links TRBV6-2 or TRBV6-3 to TRBJ2-7, with D possibly matching TRBD1 (5 bases). Germline V gene lookup returns CDR1 MNHEY and CDR2 SVGEGT. The V gene lost 4 bases and the J gene lost 4 bases, with 8 bases spanning the gap. The CDR3 runs to 12 residues. In DNA form, the CDR3 reads TGTGCCAGCAGTTCCCAGGGATACGAGCAGTACTTC. It yields the protein CASSSQGYEQYF.

As to this clone: The junction and the germline gene differ at one end; a read error may be behind it. The rearrangement uses TRBV5-1 and TRBJ1-5; a possible D gene is TRBD1 (6 bases). The CDR3 has 15 residues. CDR1 is SGHRS and CDR2 is YFSETQ in the germline V gene. The CDR3 coding sequence is TGCGCCAGCACCTTGGGAACAGGGACAAATCAGCCCCAGCATTTT. Residues: CASTLGTGTNQPQHF.

V is TRBV11-2 and J is TRBJ2-3; 9 bases align to TRBD1. The V segment lost 1 base and the J segment 6 bases; nucleotides outside the gene matches: 5. The CDR3 runs 15 residues. Germline CDR1 SGHAT, CDR2 FQNNGV. The CDR3 DNA reads as TGTGCCAGCAGCTTAGTCCCCGGACAGGGGGATACGCAGTATTTT. Encoded protein: CASSLVPGQGDTQYF.

This clone is a singleton in its sample. The V call is TRBV11-3, the J call TRBJ2-5, with 10 bases matching TRBD1. The J segment lost 5 bases and the V segment lost 1 base, leaving 7 bases of the junction unmatched. The CDR3 spans 16 residues. From germline, CDR1 is SGHNT and CDR2 YENEEA. CDR3 protein: CASSLGGTGAQETQYF. CDR3 nucleotide sequence: TGTGCCAGCAGCTTAGGTGGGACAGGGGCGCAGGAGACCCAGTACTTC.

CDR3 in amino acids: CASSVGLAHYNEQFF. DNA for the CDR3: TGTGCCAGTAGCGTAGGACTAGCCCACTACAATGAGCAGTTCTTC. The chain joins TRBV19 to TRBJ2-1; TRBD2 matches 8 bases. The ends lost 6 bases at V and 3 bases at J; junction bases unmatched: 7. CDR1 LNHDA and CDR2 SQIVND come from the germline V gene (reference sequence). This CDR3 is built from 15 residues.

The chain uses TRBV6-5 and TRBJ2-5, with 7 bases aligning to TRBD2. The CDR3 runs to 14 residues. The germline CDR1 and CDR2 sequences are MNHEY and SVGAGI. V gave up 10 bases and J gave up 6 bases; unmatched junction bases: 14. The CDR3 is CATSMAGARKTQYF. For the CDR3, the DNA is TGTGCCACCTCCATGGCGGGAGCTCGAAAGACCCAGTACTTC.

CDR3 loop: CTSSQGEGREVNEQFF. In nucleotides, the CDR3 is TGCACCAGCAGCCAAGGGGAGGGGCGGGAGGTCAATGAGCAGTTCTTC. V and J are TRBV1 and TRBJ2-1; the D call in the table, TRBD2, was not verified against the DNA. TRBV1 is tagged as a pseudogene. The CDR3 totals 16 residues.

The genes are TRBV5-8 and TRBJ2-2; 9 bases align to TRBD1. Germline CDR1 is SGHTS and CDR2 is YDEGEE. CDR3 length: 15 amino acids. V lost 2 bases to trimming and J lost 4 bases; unmatched junction nucleotides: 3. CDR3 region: CASSFGQGRTGELFF. DNA of the CDR3: TGTGCCAGCAGCTTTGGACAGGGGCGCACCGGGGAGCTGTTTTTT.

The rearrangement uses TRBV28 and TRBJ2-1; no definite D call. The germline V gene has CDR1 MDHEN and CDR2 SYDVKM. This CDR3 is built from 12 residues. Trimming pared 3 bases from V and 7 bases from J, leaving 7 bases between. DNA for the CDR3: TGTGCCAGCAGTTTTGGAGTGAATGAGCAGTTCTTC. Its protein product is CASSFGVNEQFF.

The V and J genes are TRBV27 and TRBJ2-2, with D possibly TRBD1 on 5 matching bases. Between the trimmed V and J ends, which lost 4 bases and 5 bases, there was a span of 11 bases. The CDR3 is made up of 14 amino acids. Germline assignment: CDR1 MNHEY and CDR2 SMNVEV (reference sequence). The CDR3 nucleotides are TGTGCCAGCAGTTGGTCCAGGGTAACCGGGGAGCTGTTTTTT. It encodes CASSWSRVTGELFF.

The chain has TRBV4-2 and TRBJ2-7; 7 bases map to TRBD1. The CDR3 loop spans 16 amino acids. The ends lost 2 bases at V and 2 bases at J; junction bases unmatched: 9. CDR1 is LGHNA, CDR2 YNFKEQ, per germline. The CDR3 here is CASSQIAGTETYEQYF. CDR3 nucleotide sequence: TGTGCCAGCAGCCAAATCGCCGGGACAGAGACCTACGAGCAGTACTTC.